The 5 T cell receptor beta chains below were found in one sample sequenced in a study of shared clonotypes between healthy human individuals. TCRdb's table, derived via immunoSEQ multiplex PCR, lists solely in-frame clones and lacks some. The data contain over 700,000 clones, 72% of them singletons. Specimen: memory CD4+ T cells sorted from blood. As to subset: CD45RA-negative fraction. These receptors were obtained from a woman in her 30s in good health.

This clone was counted at least ten times. The chain joins TRBV15 to TRBJ1-3; 7 bases line up with TRBD1. V gave up 0 bases and J gave up 2 bases; unmatched junction bases: 4. The V gene's germline CDR1 is LNHNV and CDR2 YYDKDF (reference sequence). The CDR3 spans 16 residues. CDR3 DNA: TGTGCCACCAGCAGAGATCAAACAGGGGCTGGAAACACCATATATTTT. It translates to CATSRDQTGAGNTIYF. Filled out from reference TRBV15 and TRBJ1-3, the complete variable domain reads DAMVIQNPRYQVTQFGKPVTLSCSQTLNHNVMYWYQQKSSQAPKLLFHYYDKDFNNEADTPDNFQSRRPNTSFCFLDIRSPGLGDTAMYLCATSRDQTGAGNTIYFGEGSWLTVV.

This rearrangement joins TRBV5-3 to TRBJ2-5; D is possibly TRBD2 (6 bases). TRBV5-3 is an ORF, and what it does is uncertain. This CDR3 is built from 13 residues. Deletions cut 4 bases from V and 3 bases from J, with 10 bases between. This CDR3 reads CARSPTGEETQYF. The CDR3 DNA sequence: TGTGCCAGAAGCCCTACGGGGGAAGAGACCCAGTACTTC.

The chain couples TRBV4-2 to TRBJ1-1; D ambiguous. Looked up from germline, CDR1 is LGHNA and CDR2 is YNFKEQ. The CDR3 spans 15 residues. V was trimmed by 1 base and J by 4 bases, leaving 13 bases between them. In nucleotides, the CDR3 is TGTGCCAGCAGCCAAGTAATTGCCGACTTCACTGAAGCTTTCTTT. Translation: CASSQVIADFTEAFF.

This clone was seen more than once but under ten times. V is TRBV4-2 and J is TRBJ2-3; 10 bases line up with TRBD2. The V gene end was trimmed by 2 bases and the J gene end by 6 bases; junction bases not matched to a gene: 14. This CDR3 comprises 18 residues. The germline gives CDR1 LGHNA, CDR2 YNFKEQ. Here the CDR3 reads CASSQPPSSGRRVDTQYF. In DNA form, the CDR3 reads TGTGCCAGCAGCCAACCTCCCTCTAGCGGGAGAAGAGTGGATACGCAGTATTTT.

This clone was counted once. The chain joins TRBV7-2 to TRBJ1-1; 7 bases agree with TRBD1. V trimming: 5 bases; J trimming: 10 bases; junction bases outside the gene matches: 10. This CDR3 spans 13 amino acids. The germline CDR1 and CDR2 sequences are SGHTA and FQGNSA. CDR3 protein: CASSPDQTGTAFF. Here the CDR3 DNA reads TGTGCCAGCAGCCCAGACCAGACAGGGACAGCTTTCTTT.